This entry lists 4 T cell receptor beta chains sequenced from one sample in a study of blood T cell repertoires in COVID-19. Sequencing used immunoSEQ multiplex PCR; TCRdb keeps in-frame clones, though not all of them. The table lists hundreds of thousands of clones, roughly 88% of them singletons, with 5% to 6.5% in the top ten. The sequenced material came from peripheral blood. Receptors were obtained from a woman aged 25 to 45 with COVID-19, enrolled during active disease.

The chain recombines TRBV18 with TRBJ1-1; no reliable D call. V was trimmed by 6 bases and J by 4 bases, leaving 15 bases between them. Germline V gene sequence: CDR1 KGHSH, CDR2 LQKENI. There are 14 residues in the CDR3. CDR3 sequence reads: CASSRGERTTEAFF. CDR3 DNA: TGTGCCAGCTCCCGTGGGGAGAGGACCACTGAAGCTTTCTTT.

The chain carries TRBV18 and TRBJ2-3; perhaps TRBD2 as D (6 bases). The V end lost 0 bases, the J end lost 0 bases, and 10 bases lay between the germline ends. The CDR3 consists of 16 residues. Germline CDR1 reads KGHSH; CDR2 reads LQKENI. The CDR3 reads CASSPPAGTSTDTQYF. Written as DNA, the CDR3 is TGTGCCAGCTCACCACCTGCGGGGACTAGCACAGATACGCAGTATTTT.

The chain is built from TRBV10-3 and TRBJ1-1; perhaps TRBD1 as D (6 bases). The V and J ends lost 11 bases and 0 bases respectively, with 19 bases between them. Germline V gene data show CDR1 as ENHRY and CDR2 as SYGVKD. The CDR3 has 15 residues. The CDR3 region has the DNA TGTGCCGCCAACGGGGGGGCTCGTGTGAACACTGAAGCTTTCTTT. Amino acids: CAANGGARVNTEAFF.

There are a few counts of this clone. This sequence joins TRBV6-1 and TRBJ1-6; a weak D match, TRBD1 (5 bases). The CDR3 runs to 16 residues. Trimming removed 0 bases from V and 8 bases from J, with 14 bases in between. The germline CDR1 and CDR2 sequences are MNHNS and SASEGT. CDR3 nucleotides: TGTGCCAGCAGTGAAGCCCCTGGGGGAGGAGATTCACCCCTCCACTTT. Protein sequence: CASSEAPGGGDSPLHF.